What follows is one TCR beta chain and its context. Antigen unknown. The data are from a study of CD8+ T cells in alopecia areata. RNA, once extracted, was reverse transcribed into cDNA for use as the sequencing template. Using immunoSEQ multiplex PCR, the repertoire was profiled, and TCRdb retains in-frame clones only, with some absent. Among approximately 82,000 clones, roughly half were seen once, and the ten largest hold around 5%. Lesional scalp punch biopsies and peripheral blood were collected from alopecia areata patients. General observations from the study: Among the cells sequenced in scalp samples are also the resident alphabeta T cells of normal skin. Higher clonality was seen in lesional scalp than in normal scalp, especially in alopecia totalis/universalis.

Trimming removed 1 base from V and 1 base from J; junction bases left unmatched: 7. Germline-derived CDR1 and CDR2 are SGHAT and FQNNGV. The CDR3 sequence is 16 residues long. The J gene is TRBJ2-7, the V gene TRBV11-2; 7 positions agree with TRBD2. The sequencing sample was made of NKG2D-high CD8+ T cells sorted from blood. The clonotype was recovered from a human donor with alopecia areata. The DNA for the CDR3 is TGTGCCAGCAGCTTAGTAACTAGCGCCCAATCCTACGAGCAGTACTTC. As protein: CASSLVTSAQSYEQYF.